The entry below describes one T cell receptor (beta chain). Clones were read by immunoSEQ multiplex PCR, and TCRdb kept only the in-frame ones, dropping some. The sample holds some 200,000 clones; about nine tenths are singletons and the top ten take roughly 0.56%. The record originates from a study of blood T cell repertoires in COVID-19. This sequence originates from a man aged 45-65 years with acute or convalescent COVID-19. The material sequenced was peripheral blood.

The CDR3 DNA reads as TGTGCCTGGACTTCAGGTATGAACACTGAAGCTTTCTTT. Translating gives CAWTSGMNTEAFF. This chain links TRBV30 with TRBJ1-1; unclear D gene. Trimming pared 4 bases from V and 0 bases from J, leaving 9 bases between. CDR1 is GTSNPN, CDR2 SVGIG, per germline (reference sequence). The CDR3 is 13 residues long.